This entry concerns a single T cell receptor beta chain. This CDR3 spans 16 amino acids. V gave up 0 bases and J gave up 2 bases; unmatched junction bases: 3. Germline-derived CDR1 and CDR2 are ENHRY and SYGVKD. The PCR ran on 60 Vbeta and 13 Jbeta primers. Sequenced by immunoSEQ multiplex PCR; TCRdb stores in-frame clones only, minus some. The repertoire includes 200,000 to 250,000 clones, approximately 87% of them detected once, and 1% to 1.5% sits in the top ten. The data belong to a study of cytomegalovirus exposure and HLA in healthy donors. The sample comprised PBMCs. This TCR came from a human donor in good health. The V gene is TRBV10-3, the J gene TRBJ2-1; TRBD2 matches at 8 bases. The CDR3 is CAISESVTSAYNEQFF. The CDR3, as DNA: TGTGCCATCAGTGAGTCGGTGACTAGCGCCTACAATGAGCAGTTCTTC.